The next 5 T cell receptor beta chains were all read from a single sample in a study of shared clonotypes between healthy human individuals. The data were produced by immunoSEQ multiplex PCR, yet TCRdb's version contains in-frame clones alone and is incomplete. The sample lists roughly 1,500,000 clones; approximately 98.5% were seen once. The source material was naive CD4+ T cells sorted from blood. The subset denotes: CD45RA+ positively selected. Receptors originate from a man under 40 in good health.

CDR3 DNA: TGTGCTAGTGGTTTGAGGGCAGGGTTAGGATCCTACAATGAGCAGTTCTTC. Translating gives CASGLRAGLGSYNEQFF. The rearrangement joins TRBV12-5 to TRBJ2-1; the D gene is possibly TRBD1 (5 bases). Deletions cut 2 bases from V and 1 base from J, with 15 bases between. CDR1 LGHNT and CDR2 FRNRAP come from the germline V gene. CDR3 length: 17 residues.

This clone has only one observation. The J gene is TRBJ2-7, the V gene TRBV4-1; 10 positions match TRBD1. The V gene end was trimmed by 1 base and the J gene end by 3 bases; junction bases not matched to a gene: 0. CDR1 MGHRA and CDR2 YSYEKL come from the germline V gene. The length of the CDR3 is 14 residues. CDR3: CASSQGDRGYEQYF. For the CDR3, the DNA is TGCGCCAGCAGCCAAGGGGACAGGGGCTACGAGCAGTACTTC.

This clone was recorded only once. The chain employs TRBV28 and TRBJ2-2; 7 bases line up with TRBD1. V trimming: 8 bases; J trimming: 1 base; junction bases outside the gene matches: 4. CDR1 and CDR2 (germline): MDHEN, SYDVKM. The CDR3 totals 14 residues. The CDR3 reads CASDRTGNTGELFF. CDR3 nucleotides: TGTGCCAGCGATAGGACAGGGAACACCGGGGAGCTGTTTTTT.

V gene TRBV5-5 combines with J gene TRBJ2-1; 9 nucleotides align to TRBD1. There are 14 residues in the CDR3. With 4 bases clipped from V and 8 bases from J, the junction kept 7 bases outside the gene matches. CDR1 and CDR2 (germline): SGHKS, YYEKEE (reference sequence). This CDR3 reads CASSPGTGKYEQFF. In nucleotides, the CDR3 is TGTGCCAGCAGCCCCGGGACAGGGAAGTATGAGCAGTTCTTC.

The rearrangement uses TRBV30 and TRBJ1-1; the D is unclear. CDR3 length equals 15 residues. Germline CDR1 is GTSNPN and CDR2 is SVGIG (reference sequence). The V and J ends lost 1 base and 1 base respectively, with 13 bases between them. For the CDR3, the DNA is TGTGCCTGGAGTGGAGCCCCTACAGAGAACACTGAAGCTTTCTTT. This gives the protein CAWSGAPTENTEAFF.